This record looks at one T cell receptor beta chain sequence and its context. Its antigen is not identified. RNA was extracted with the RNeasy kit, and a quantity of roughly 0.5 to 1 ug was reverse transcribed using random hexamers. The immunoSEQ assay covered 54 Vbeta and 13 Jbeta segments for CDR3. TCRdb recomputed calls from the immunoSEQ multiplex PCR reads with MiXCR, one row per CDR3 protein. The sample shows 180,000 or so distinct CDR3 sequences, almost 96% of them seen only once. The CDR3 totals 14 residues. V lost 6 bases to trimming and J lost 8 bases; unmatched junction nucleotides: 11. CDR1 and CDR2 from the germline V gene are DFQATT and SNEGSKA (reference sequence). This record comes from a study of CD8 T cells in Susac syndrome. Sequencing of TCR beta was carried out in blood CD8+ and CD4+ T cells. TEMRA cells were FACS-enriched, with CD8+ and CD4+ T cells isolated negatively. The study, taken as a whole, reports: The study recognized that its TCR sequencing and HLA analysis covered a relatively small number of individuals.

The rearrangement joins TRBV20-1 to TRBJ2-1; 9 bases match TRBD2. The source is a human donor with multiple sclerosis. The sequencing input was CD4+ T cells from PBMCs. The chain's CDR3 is CSAPGTSLLHEQFF. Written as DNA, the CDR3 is TGCAGTGCCCCCGGGACTAGCTTACTCCATGAGCAGTTCTTC.